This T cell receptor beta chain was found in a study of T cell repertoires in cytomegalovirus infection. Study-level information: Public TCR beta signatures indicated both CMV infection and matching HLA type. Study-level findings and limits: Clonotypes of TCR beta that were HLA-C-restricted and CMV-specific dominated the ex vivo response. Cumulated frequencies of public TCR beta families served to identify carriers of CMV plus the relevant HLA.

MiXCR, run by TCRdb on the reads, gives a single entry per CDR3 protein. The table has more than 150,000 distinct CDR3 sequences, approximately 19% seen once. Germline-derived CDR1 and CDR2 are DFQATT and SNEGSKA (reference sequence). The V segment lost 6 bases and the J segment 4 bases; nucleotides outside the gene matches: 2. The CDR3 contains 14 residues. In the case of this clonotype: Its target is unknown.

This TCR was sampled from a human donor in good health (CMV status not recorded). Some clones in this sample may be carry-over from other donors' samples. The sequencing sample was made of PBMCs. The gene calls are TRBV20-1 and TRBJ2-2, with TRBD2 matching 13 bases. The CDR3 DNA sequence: TGCAGTGCGCGACTAGCGGGGGGCACCGGGGAGCTGTTTTTT. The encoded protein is CSARLAGGTGELFF.